This T cell receptor (beta chain) was profiled in a study of PD-L1 blockade in urothelial cancer. About the study: Male patients with bladder-origin urothelial cancer numbered about 90% of the roughly 30. Timepoints chosen for blood analysis were 3 weeks (second dose) and 6 weeks after treatment start.

Here immunoSEQ multiplex PCR was the method, and the copy in TCRdb shows in-frame clones only, minus some. The sample lists approximately 51,000 clones, 86% occurring once. Germline CDR1 SNHLY, CDR2 FYNNEI. V dropped 8 bases and J dropped 1 base, with 17 bases sitting between them. The CDR3 spans 15 residues. The material was PBMCs, obtained around atezolizumab (anti-PD-L1) treatment. This receptor was obtained from a man aged 60 to 69 with urothelial cancer. V is TRBV2 and J is TRBJ1-1; D gene uncertain. CDR3 sequence (DNA): TGTGCCAGCCGACGGGAGGAGGCACCGAACACTGAAGCTTTCTTT. Its translation: CASRREEAPNTEAFF.